The 12 T cell receptor beta chains reported below all come from one sample, sequenced in a study of patients and donors after allogeneic stem cell transplantation. TCRdb called the RT-PCR reads again in MiXCR, with one record for every CDR3 protein. This sample has 100,000 to 130,000 distinct CDR3 sequences, with 35% to 45% found just once. Source material: blood, either unsorted or a sorted T cell fraction (not recorded which). The receptors were gathered from a human donor who was either an allogeneic HSCT recipient or a stem cell or donor lymphocyte infusion donor (not recorded which). It is not recorded whose cells these are; they may come from a transplant donor.

This chain connects TRBV6-6 to TRBJ2-6; D is ambiguous. CDR1 is MNHNY, CDR2 SVGAGI, per germline (reference sequence). Trimming took 6 bases from V and 2 from J, leaving 5 bases between them. The CDR3 loop spans 13 amino acids. CDR3 DNA sequence: TGTGCCAGCAGCACACCTGGGGCCAACGTCCTGACTTTC. It codes for CASSTPGANVLTF.

This clonotype came up many times. The genes are TRBV9 and TRBJ2-3, with D possibly matching TRBD2 (5 bases). CDR3 length: 15 amino acids. The germline CDR1 and CDR2 sequences are SGDLS and YYNGEE. V lost 0 bases, J lost 0 bases, and 8 bases lay in between. The CDR3 DNA follows: TGTGCCAGCAGCGTAGAGGGAGCCAGCACAGATACGCAGTATTTT. Its protein is CASSVEGASTDTQYF.

CDR3 sequence: CATSDFMWGVGETQYF. The CDR3 nucleotides read TGTGCCACCAGTGATTTCATGTGGGGCGTAGGAGAGACCCAGTACTTC. The chain has TRBV24-1 and TRBJ2-5, with D possibly matching TRBD1 (5 bases). Germline V gene data show CDR1 as KGHDR and CDR2 as SFDVKD. The CDR3 sequence is 16 residues long. Trimming stripped 1 base from V and 4 bases from J, with 15 bases between.

The chain carries TRBV18 and TRBJ2-7, with D possibly matching TRBD1 (6 bases). V was clipped by 0 bases and J by 3 bases, with 9 bases between them. The CDR3 loop spans 14 amino acids. Per the germline V gene, CDR1 is KGHSH and CDR2 is LQKENI. In nucleotides, the CDR3 is TGTGCCAGCTCACCACCGGGACAACTCTACGAGCAGTACTTC. Its translation: CASSPPGQLYEQYF.

The DNA for the CDR3 is TGCGCCAGCAGCTCGAAGGCTAGCGGGAGCAAAGAGACCCAGTACTTC. Amino acids: CASSSKASGSKETQYF. The chain combines TRBV5-1 with TRBJ2-5; TRBD2 aligns across 10 bases. Germline V CDR1 and CDR2: SGHRS, YFSETQ. CDR3 length equals 16 residues. The junction had 8 bases not matched to a gene; V was cut back by 3 bases and J by 3 bases.

This clonotype was detected only a few times. The genes are TRBV4-2 and TRBJ1-1; the D gene is possibly TRBD1 (6 bases). The CDR3 contains 12 residues. V lost 5 bases and J 4 bases, leaving 8 bases between the germline ends. CDR1 and CDR2 from the germline V gene are LGHNA and YNFKEQ. As DNA, the CDR3 is TGTGCCAGCAGCGGCAGGGGCACTGAAGCTTTCTTT. Translated: CASSGRGTEAFF.

This rearrangement joins TRBV5-1 to TRBJ2-3, with D perhaps matching TRBD1 (5 bases). Germline CDR1 and CDR2: SGHRS and YFSETQ. The CDR3 has 15 amino acids. Trimming removed 0 bases at V and 4 bases at J, with 12 bases between. The CDR3, as DNA: TGCGCCAGCAGCTTGGCGGAAGGGGTCGCAGATACGCAGTATTTT. Amino acid sequence: CASSLAEGVADTQYF.

This clonotype turned up a few times. The rearrangement uses TRBV7-2 and TRBJ2-3; D remains ambiguous. The CDR3 has 13 residues. CDR1 SGHTA and CDR2 FQGNSA come from the germline V gene. Trimming took 3 bases from V and 2 from J, leaving 6 bases between them. As DNA, the CDR3 is TGTGCCAGCAGCTTTGGTAACACAGATACGCAGTATTTT. As protein: CASSFGNTDTQYF.

As DNA, the CDR3 is TGTGCCAGCTCACCGGGGATCAAAAACATTCAGTACTTC. Amino acids: CASSPGIKNIQYF. J is TRBJ2-4 and V is TRBV18; unclear D gene. The CDR3 sequence is 13 residues long. The V end lost 3 bases, the J end lost 3 bases, and 6 bases lay between the germline ends. The germline V gene encodes CDR1 KGHSH and CDR2 LQKENI. Full variable domain (remainder filled in from reference TRBV18 and TRBJ2-4): NAGVMQNPRHLVRRRGQEARLRCSPMKGHSHVYWYRQLPEEGLKFMVYLQKENIIDESGMPKERFSAEFPKEGPSILRIQQVVRGDSAAYFCASSPGIKNIQYFGAGTRLSVL.

The V and J genes are TRBV29-1 and TRBJ1-2, with no clear D. This CDR3 has 14 residues. The germline V and J ends were trimmed by 3 bases and 4 bases, with 15 bases remaining between them. Germline CDR1 is SQVTM and CDR2 is ANQGSEA. The CDR3 DNA is TGCAGCGTTGATCCCCAAGAGCTAGGCTATGGCTACACCTTC. This translates into CSVDPQELGYGYTF.

V usage is TRBV12-3 or TRBV12-4 and J usage is TRBJ2-5; D call uncertain. V lost 1 base to trimming and J lost 7 bases, with 7 bases between them. The CDR3 has 12 residues. The CDR3 sequence: CASSLVIGTQYF. The CDR3 DNA reads TGTGCCAGCAGTTTAGTTATCGGGACCCAGTACTTC.

The gene calls are TRBV15 and TRBJ1-1; TRBD1 matches 7 bases. The CDR3 runs 15 residues. V dropped 0 bases and J dropped 1; count of bases not matched to a gene: 2. Looked up from germline, CDR1 is LNHNV and CDR2 is YYDKDF (reference sequence). CDR3 loop: CATSRDRQGNTEAFF. The CDR3 DNA follows: TGTGCCACCAGCAGAGACAGACAGGGGAACACTGAAGCTTTCTTT.